This TCR beta chain was sequenced for a study of cytomegalovirus exposure and HLA in healthy donors. This clone occurred a few times. The CDR3 has 14 residues. Between the trimmed V and J ends, which lost 7 bases and 6 bases, there was a span of 18 bases. Germline lookup yields CDR1 MNHNS and CDR2 SASEGT. PCR primers comprised 60 Vbeta and 13 Jbeta primers. The assay was immunoSEQ multiplex PCR, and TCRdb's table has in-frame clones only and misses some. The sample holds 120,000 to 150,000 clones, 79% seen once. The chain has TRBV6-1 and TRBJ1-1; D might be TRBD1 (5 bases). This clonotype originated in a woman aged 40 to 50 in good health and CMV-seropositive. What was sequenced was PBMCs. DNA for the CDR3: TGTGCCAGCACCGGGGGGTGGGCGGCGGCTGAAGCTTTCTTT. Its translation is CASTGGWAAAEAFF.